The next 7 T cell receptor beta chains were all read from a single sample in a study of T cell clonotyping in hematopoietic cell transplantation. The method was immunoSEQ multiplex PCR; TCRdb's version includes in-frame clones alone and lacks a portion of them. The table shows about 12,000 clones, with 75% to 95% occurring only once. Sequencing input: peripheral blood mononuclear cells. These receptors came from a man aged 30 to 39 in good health. Some clones in this sample may be carry-over from other donors' samples.

V and J are TRBV28 and TRBJ1-1; tentatively, D is TRBD1 (5 bases). The V gene lost 3 bases and the J gene lost 12 bases, with 20 bases spanning the gap. Per the germline V gene, CDR1 is MDHEN and CDR2 is SYDVKM. The CDR3 runs to 14 residues. Here the CDR3 reads CASSLVTGVWGTFF. In nucleotides, the CDR3 is TGTGCCAGCAGTTTGGTAACGGGGGTATGGGGGACTTTCTTT.

The CDR3 is CASSEWAKDGYTF. The CDR3 coding sequence is TGTGCCAGCAGTGAATGGGCAAAAGATGGCTACACCTTC. This rearrangement joins TRBV6-1 to TRBJ1-2; D call uncertain. The V gene lost 2 bases and the J gene lost 6 bases, with 10 bases spanning the gap. Germline CDR1 is MNHNS and CDR2 is SASEGT. This CDR3 has 13 amino acids.

The CDR3 spells CASGTVINEKLFF. As DNA, the CDR3 is TGTGCCAGTGGAACAGTGATAAATGAAAAACTGTTTTTT. The chain has TRBV19 and TRBJ1-4; D ambiguous. Germline CDR1 and CDR2: LNHDA and SQIVND (reference sequence). The CDR3 runs 13 residues. Trimming took off 8 bases at V and 5 bases at J, with 12 bases between the two ends.

The V call is TRBV7-2, the J call TRBJ2-7; D is undetermined. CDR1 and CDR2 from the germline V gene are SGHTA and FQGNSA. Trimming took off 5 bases at V and 3 bases at J, with 5 bases between the two ends. The CDR3 runs 11 residues. The CDR3 coding sequence is TGTGCCAGCAGCCTAGTCTACGAGCAGTACTTC. Amino acids: CASSLVYEQYF.

CDR3 amino acids: CASNDPGTYYGYTF. CDR3 coding DNA: TGTGCCAGCAATGATCCAGGGACCTACTATGGCTACACCTTC. V is TRBV6-1 and J is TRBJ1-2, with D perhaps TRBD1 (5 bases). CDR1 is MNHNS, CDR2 SASEGT, per germline. The length of the CDR3 is 14 residues. Between the trimmed V and J ends, which lost 7 bases and 3 bases, there was a span of 15 bases.

This rearrangement joins TRBV5-6 to TRBJ1-2; TRBD1 might be the D (5 bases). The CDR3 contains 15 residues. With 3 bases removed from V and 2 bases from J, the gap between germline ends came to 14 bases. Germline CDR1 is SGHDT and CDR2 is YYEEEE. The CDR3 protein is CASSSLSAGNYGYTF. Here the CDR3 DNA reads TGTGCCAGCAGCTCCCTTTCGGCAGGGAACTATGGCTACACCTTC.

In its sample, this clone was seen once. The chain recombines TRBV6-6 with TRBJ1-1; perhaps TRBD1 as D (6 bases). The V gene lost 5 bases and the J gene lost 10 bases, with 23 bases spanning the gap. The CDR3 covers 15 residues. Germline V gene data show CDR1 as MNHNY and CDR2 as SVGAGI (reference sequence). CDR3 DNA sequence: TGTGCCAGCAGTCAACAAACGGGCCGGGGGCGCGTAGCTTTCTTT. This gives the protein CASSQQTGRGRVAFF.